The sequence of this T cell receptor (beta chain) was determined in a study of blood T cell repertoires in COVID-19. Turning to the study itself: Both acute and convalescent COVID-19 samples were obtained from the United States, Italy and Spain. T cells, B-cell-depleted T cells, or PBMCs supplied cDNA or gDNA.

This CDR3 contains 17 residues. Germline loops: CDR1 MNHEY, CDR2 SMNVEV (reference sequence). Deletions cut 8 bases from V and 5 bases from J, with 25 bases between. Per the authors' pipeline: For nucleated cells, counts were estimated from reference gene primer amplification. Measured with immunoSEQ multiplex PCR; TCRdb has only the in-frame clones, and not every one. That table furnishes V, J and clone size, whereas the DNA furnished D and trimming. The repertoire has about 80,000 clones, 60% to 80% of them found once; the top ten carry about 16%. This clone was counted between two and nine times. Sequenced input: peripheral blood. The clonotype comes from a man between 65 and 85 years old with active or convalescent COVID-19. The V call is TRBV27, the J call TRBJ2-1; D may be TRBD1 (6 bases). The CDR3: CASFRDTYPAGNNEQFF. The CDR3 nucleotides read TGTGCCAGCTTCCGGGACACCTATCCCGCGGGCAACAATGAGCAGTTCTTC.